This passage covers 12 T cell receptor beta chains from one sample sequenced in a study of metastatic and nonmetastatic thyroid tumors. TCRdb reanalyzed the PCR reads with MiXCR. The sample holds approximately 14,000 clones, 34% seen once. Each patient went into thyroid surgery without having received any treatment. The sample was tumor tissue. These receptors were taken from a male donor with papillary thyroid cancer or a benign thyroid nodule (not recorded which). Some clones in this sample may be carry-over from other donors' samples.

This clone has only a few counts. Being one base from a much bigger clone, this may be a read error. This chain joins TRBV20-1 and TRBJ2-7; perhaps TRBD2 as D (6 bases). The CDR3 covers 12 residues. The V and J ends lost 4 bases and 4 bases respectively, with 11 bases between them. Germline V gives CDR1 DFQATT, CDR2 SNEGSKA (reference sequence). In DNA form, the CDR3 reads TGCAGTGCTATGGGGGGTTTGTACGAGCAGTACTTC. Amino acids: CSAMGGLYEQYF.

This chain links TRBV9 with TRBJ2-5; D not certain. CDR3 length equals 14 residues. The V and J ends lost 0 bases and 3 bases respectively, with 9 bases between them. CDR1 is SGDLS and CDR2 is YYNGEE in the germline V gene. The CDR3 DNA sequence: TGTGCCAGCAGCGTAGCCGGCAAGGAAGAGACCCAGTACTTC. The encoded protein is CASSVAGKEETQYF. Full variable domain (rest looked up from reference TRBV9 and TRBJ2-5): DSGVTQTPKHLITATGQRVTLRCSPRSGDLSVYWYQQSLDQGLQFLIQYYNGEERAKGNILERFSAQQFPDLHSELNLSSLELGDSALYFCASSVAGKEETQYFGPGTRLLVL.

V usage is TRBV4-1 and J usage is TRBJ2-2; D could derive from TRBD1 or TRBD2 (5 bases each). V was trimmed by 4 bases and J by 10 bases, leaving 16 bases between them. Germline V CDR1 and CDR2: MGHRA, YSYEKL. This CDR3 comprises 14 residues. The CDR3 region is CASSPDMGTLELFF. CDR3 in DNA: TGCGCCAGCAGCCCGGACATGGGGACCTTGGAGCTGTTTTTT.

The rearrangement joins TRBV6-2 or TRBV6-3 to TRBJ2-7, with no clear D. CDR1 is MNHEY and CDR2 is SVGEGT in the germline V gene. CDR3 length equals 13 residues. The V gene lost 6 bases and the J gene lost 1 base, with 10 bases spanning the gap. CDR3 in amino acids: CASSLQISYEQYF. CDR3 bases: TGTGCCAGCAGCCTACAGATTTCCTACGAGCAGTACTTC.

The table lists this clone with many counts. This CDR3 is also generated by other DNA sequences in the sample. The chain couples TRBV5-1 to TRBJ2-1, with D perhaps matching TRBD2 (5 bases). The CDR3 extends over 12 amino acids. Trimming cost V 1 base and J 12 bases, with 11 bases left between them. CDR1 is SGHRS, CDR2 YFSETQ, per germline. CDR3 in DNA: TGCGCCAGCAGCTTGCAGGAGGCAGGGCAGTTCTTC. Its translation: CASSLQEAGQFF.

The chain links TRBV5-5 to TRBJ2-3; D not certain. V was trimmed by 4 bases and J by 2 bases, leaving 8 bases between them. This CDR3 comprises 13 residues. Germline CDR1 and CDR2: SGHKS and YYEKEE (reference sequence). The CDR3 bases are TGTGCCAGCAGCGAATGGAACACAGATACGCAGTATTTT. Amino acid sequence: CASSEWNTDTQYF.

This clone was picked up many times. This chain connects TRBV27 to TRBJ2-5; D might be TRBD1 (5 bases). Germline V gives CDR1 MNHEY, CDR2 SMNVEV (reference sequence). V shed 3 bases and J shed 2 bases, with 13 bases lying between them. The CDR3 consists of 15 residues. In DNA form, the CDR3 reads TGTGCCAGCAGTTTTGTGTCAGGGTTACAAGAGACCCAGTACTTC. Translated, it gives CASSFVSGLQETQYF.

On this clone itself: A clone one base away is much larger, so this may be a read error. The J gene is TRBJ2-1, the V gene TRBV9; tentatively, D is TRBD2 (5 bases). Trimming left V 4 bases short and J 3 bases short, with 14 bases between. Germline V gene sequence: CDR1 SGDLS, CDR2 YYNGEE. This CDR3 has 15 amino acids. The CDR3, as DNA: TGTGCCAGCAGCTTAGGTAGCGACGTCTACAATGAGCAGTTCTTC. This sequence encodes CASSLGSDVYNEQFF.

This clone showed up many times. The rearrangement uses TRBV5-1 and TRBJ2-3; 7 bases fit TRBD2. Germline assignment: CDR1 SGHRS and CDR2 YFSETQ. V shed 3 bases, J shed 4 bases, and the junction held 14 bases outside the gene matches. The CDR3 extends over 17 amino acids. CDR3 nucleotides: TGCGCCAGCAGCTCCCGGGGCGGGAGTTGGAGCGCAGATACGCAGTATTTT. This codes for CASSSRGGSWSADTQYF.

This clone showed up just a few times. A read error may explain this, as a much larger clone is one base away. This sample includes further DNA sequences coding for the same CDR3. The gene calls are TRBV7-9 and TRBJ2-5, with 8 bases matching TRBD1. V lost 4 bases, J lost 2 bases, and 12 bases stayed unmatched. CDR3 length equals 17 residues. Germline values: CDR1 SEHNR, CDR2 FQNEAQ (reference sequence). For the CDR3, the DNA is TGTGCCAGCAGCTCATGGGGGACAGGTGCTCGTCAAGAGACCCAGTACTTC. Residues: CASSSWGTGARQETQYF.

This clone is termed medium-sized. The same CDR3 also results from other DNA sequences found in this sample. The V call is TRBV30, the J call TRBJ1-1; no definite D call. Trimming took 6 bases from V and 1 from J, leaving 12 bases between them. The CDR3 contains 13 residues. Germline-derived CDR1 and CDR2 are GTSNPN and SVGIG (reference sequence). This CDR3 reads CACEAGRNTEAFF. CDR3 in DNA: TGTGCCTGTGAGGCGGGGAGGAACACTGAAGCTTTCTTT.

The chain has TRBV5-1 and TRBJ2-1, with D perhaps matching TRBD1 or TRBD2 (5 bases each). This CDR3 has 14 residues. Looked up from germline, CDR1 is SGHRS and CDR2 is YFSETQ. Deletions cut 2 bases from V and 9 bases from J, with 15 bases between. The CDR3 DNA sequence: TGCGCCAGCAGCTTATCGGGACCGGACCGTGAGCAGTTCTTC. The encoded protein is CASSLSGPDREQFF. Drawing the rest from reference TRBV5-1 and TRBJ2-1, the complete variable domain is KAGVTQTPRYLIKTRGQQVTLSCSPISGHRSVSWYQQTPGQGLQFLFEYFSETQRNKGNFPGRFSGRQFSNSRSEMNVSTLELGDSALYLCASSLSGPDREQFFGPGTRLTVL.